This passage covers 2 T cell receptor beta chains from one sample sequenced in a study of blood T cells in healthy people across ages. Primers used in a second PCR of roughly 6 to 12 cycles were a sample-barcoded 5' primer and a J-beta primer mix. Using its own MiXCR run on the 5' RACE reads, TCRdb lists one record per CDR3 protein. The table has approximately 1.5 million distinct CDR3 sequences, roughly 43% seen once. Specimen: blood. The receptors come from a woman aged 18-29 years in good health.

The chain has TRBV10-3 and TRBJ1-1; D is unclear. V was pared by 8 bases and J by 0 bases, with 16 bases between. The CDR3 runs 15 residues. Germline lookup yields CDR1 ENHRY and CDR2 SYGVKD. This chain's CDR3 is CAIRESERLNTEAFF. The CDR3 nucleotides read TGTGCCATCCGGGAGAGTGAGCGCTTGAACACTGAAGCTTTCTTT.

The CDR3 region has the DNA TGTGCCAGCAGCAAAAGGGCCCTCGGGACAAAAATTTCCCGGAGCTCCTACAATGAGCAGTTCTTC. Its protein is CASSKRALGTKISRSSYNEQFF. This chain uses TRBV11-2 with TRBJ2-1; D possibly corresponds to TRBD1 (6 bases). The CDR3 spans 22 residues. Germline V gene lookup returns CDR1 SGHAT and CDR2 FQNNGV. V lost 5 bases and J lost 0, with 32 bases in between.